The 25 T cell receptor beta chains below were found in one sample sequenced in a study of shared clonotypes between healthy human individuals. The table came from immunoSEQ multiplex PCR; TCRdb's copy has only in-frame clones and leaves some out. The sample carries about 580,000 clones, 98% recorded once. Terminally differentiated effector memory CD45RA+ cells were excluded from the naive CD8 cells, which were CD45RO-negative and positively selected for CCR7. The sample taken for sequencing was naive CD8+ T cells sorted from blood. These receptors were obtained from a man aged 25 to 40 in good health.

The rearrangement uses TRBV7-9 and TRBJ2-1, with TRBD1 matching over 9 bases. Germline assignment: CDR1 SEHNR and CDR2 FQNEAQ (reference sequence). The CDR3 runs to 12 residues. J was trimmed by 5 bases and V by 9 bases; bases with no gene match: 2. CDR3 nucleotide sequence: TGTGCCAGGGGGACAGGGAACAATGAGCAGTTCTTC. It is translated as CARGTGNNEQFF.

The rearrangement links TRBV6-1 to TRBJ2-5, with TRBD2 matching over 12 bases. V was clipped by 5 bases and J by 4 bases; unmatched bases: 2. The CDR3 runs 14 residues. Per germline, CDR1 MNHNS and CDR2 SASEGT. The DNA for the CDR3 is TGTGCCAGCAGTAGACTAGCGGGAGCAGAGACCCAGTACTTC. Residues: CASSRLAGAETQYF.

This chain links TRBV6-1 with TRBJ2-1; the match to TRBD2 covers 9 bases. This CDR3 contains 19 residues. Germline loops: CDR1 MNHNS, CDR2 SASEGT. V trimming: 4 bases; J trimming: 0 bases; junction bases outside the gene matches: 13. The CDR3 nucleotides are TGTGCCAGCAGTGGGGCTGGGACTAGCATAGTAAGCTCCTACAATGAGCAGTTCTTC. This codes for CASSGAGTSIVSSYNEQFF.

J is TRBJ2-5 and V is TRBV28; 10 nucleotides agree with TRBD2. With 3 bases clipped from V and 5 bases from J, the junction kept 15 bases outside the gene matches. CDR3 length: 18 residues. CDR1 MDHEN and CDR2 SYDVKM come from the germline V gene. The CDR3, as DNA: TGTGCCAGCAGTTTCAAGCTTAGCGGGGGGAGGGCCGCTGAGACCCAGTACTTC. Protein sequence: CASSFKLSGGRAAETQYF.

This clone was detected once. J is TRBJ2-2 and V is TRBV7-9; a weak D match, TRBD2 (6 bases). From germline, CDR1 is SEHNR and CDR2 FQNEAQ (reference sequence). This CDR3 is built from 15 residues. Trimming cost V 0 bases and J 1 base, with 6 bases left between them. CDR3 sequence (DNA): TGTGCCAGCAGCTTAGCGCGGGAGAACACCGGGGAGCTGTTTTTT. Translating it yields CASSLARENTGELFF.

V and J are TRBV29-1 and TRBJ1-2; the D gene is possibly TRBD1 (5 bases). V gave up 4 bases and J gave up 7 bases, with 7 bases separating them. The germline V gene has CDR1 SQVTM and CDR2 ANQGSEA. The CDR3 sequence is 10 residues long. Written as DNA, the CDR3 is TGCAGCGTTGCGGGGCGTGGCTACACCTTC. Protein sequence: CSVAGRGYTF.

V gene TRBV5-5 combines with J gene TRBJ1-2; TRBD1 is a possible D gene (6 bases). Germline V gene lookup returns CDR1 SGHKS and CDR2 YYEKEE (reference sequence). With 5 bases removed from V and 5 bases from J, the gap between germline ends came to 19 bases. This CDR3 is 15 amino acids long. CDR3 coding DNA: TGTGCCAGCAGACTGGGGTGGACAGCACTTTATGGCTACACCTTC. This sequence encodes CASRLGWTALYGYTF. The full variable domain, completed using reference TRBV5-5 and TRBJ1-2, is DAGVTQSPTHLIKTRGQQVTLRCSPISGHKSVSWYQQVLGQGPQFIFQYYEKEERGRGNFPDRFSARQFPNYSSELNVNALLLGDSALYLCASRLGWTALYGYTFGSGTRLTVV.

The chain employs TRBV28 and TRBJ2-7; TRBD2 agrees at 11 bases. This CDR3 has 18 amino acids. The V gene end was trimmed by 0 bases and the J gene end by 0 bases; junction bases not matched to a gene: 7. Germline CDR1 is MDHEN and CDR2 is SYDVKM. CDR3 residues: CASSLWTSGKKNSYEQYF. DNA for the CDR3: TGTGCCAGCAGTTTATGGACTAGCGGGAAAAAAAACTCCTACGAGCAGTACTTC. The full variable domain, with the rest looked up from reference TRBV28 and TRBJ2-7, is DVKVTQSSRYLVKRTGEKVFLECVQDMDHENMFWYRQDPGLGLRLIYFSYDVKMKEKGDIPEGYSVSREKKERFSLILESASTNQTSMYLCASSLWTSGKKNSYEQYFGPGTRLTVT.

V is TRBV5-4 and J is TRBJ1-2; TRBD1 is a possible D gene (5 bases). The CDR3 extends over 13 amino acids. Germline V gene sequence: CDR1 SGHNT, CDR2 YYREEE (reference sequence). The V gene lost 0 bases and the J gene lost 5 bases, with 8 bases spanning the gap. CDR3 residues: CASSLGGRYGYTF. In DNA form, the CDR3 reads TGTGCCAGCAGCTTGGGGGGGAGGTATGGCTACACCTTC.

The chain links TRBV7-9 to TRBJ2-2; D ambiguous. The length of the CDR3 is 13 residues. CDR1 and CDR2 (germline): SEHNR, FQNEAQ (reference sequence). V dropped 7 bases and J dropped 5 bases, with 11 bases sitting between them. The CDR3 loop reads CASTRSETGELFF. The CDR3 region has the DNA TGTGCCAGCACCCGAAGCGAAACCGGGGAGCTGTTTTTT. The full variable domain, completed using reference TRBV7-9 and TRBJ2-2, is DTGVSQNPRHKITKRGQNVTFRCDPISEHNRLYWYRQTLGQGPEFLTYFQNEAQLEKSRLLSDRFSAERPKGSFSTLEIQRTEQGDSAMYLCASTRSETGELFFGEGSRLTVL.

CDR3 protein: CASSLEKGRGFDEKLFF. The CDR3 bases are TGTGCCAGCAGCTTAGAGAAGGGGAGGGGGTTCGATGAAAAACTGTTTTTT. The chain recombines TRBV7-8 with TRBJ1-4; possibly TRBD1 for D (6 bases). The CDR3 spans 17 residues. Germline V gene sequence: CDR1 SGHVS, CDR2 FQNEAQ. The V end was cut by 1 base, the J end by 6 bases, with 18 bases between. Full variable domain (remainder filled in from reference TRBV7-8 and TRBJ1-4): GAGVSQSPRYKVAKRGQDVALRCDPISGHVSLFWYQQALGQGPEFLTYFQNEAQLDKSGLPSDRFFAERPEGSVSTLKIQRTQQEDSAVYLCASSLEKGRGFDEKLFFGSGTQLSVL.

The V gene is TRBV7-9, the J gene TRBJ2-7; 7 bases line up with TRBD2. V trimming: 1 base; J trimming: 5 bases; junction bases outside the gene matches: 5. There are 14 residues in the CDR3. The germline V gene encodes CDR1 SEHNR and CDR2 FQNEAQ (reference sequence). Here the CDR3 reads CASSLVRELDEQYF. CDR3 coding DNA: TGTGCCAGCAGCTTAGTGCGGGAGTTGGACGAGCAGTACTTC.

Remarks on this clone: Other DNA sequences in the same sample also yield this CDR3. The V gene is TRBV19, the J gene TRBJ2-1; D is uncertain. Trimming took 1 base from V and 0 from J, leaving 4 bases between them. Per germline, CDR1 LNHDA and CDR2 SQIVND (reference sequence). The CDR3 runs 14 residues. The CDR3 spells CASSIASSYNEQFF. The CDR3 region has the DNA TGTGCCAGTAGTATAGCGAGCTCCTACAATGAGCAGTTCTTC.

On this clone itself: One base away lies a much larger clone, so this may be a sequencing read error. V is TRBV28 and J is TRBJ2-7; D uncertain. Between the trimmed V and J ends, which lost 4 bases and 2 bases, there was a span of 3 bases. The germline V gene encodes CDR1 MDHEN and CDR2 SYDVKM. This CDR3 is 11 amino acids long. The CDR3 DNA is TGTGCCAGCAGTTCCCCCTACGAGCAGTACTTC. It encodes CASSSPYEQYF.

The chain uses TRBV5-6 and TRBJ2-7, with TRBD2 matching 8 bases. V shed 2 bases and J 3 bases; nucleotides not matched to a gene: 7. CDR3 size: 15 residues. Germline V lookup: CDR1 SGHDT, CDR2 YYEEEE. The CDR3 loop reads CASSLSGSGHYEQYF. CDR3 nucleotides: TGTGCCAGCAGCTTAAGCGGGAGCGGCCACTACGAGCAGTACTTC.

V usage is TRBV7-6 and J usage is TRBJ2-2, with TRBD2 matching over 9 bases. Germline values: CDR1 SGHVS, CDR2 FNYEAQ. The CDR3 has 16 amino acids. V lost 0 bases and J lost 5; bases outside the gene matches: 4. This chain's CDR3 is CASSLAAGGETGELFF. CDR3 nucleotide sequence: TGTGCCAGCAGCTTAGCCGCGGGAGGGGAAACCGGGGAGCTGTTTTTT.

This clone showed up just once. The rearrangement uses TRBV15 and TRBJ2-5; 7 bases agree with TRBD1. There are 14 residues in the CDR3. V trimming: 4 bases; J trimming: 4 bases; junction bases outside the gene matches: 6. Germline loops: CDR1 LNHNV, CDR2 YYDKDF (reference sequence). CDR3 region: CATSKGTERETQYF. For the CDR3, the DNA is TGTGCCACCAGCAAAGGGACAGAACGAGAGACCCAGTACTTC.

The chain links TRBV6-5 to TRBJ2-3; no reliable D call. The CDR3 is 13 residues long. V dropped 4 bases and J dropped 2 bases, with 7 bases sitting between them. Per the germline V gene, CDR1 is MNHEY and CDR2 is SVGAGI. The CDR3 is CASSSGFTDTQYF. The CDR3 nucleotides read TGTGCCAGCAGTTCCGGCTTCACAGATACGCAGTATTTT.

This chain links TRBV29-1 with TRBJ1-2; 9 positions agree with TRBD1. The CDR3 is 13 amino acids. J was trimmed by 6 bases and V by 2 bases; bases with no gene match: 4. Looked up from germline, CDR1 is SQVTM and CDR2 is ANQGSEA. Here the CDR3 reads CSVENRQGDGYTF. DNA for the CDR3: TGCAGCGTTGAAAACAGACAGGGGGATGGCTACACCTTC.

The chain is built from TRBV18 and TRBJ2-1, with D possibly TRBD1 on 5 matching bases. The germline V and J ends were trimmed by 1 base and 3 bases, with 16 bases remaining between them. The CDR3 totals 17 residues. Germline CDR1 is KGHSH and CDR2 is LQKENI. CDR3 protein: CASSPLVTPGYYNEQFF. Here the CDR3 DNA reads TGTGCCAGCTCACCACTCGTTACGCCAGGGTACTACAATGAGCAGTTCTTC.

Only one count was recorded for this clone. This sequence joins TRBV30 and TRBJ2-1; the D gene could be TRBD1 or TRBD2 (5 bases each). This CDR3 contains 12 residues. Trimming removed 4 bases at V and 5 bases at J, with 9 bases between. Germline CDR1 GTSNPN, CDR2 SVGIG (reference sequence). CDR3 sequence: CAWKGPHNEQFF. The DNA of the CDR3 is TGTGCCTGGAAGGGACCCCACAATGAGCAGTTCTTC.

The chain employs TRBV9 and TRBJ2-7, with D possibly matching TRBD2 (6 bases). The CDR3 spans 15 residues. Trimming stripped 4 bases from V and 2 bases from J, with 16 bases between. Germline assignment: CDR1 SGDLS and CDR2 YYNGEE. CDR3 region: CASSLGLLPTYEQYF. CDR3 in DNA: TGTGCCAGCAGCCTTGGACTACTACCTACCTACGAGCAGTACTTC.

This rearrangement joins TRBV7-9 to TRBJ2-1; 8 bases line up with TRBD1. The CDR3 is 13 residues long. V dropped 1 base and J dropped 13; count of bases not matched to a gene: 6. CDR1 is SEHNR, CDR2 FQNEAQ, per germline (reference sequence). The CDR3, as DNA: TGTGCCAGCAGCTTAGAGTTTGGGACAGGACAGTTCTTC. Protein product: CASSLEFGTGQFF. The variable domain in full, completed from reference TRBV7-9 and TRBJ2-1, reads DTGVSQNPRHKITKRGQNVTFRCDPISEHNRLYWYRQTLGQGPEFLTYFQNEAQLEKSRLLSDRFSAERPKGSFSTLEIQRTEQGDSAMYLCASSLEFGTGQFFGPGTRLTVL.

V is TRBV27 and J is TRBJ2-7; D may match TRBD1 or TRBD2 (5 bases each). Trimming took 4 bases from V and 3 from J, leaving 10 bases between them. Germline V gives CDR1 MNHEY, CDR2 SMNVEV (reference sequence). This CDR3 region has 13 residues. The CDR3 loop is CASSYGAGYEQYF. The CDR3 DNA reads TGTGCCAGCAGTTACGGGGCTGGCTACGAGCAGTACTTC.

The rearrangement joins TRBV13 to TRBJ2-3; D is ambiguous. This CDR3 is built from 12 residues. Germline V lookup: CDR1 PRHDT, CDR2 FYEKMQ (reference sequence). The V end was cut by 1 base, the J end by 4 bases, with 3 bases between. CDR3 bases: TGTGCCAGCAGCTTAGAGGCAGATACGCAGTATTTT. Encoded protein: CASSLEADTQYF.